A single sample is the source of the 6 T cell receptor beta chains below, sequenced in a study of T cells in Graves' hyperthyroidism and ophthalmopathy. RNA transcripts gave rise to amplified TCR beta CDR3 regions. Researchers ran a first-round RT-PCR on the TCR CDR3 using the HTBI primer set. TCRdb processed the multiplex PCR reads anew with MiXCR; each CDR3 protein has one entry. This sample carries more than 500,000 distinct CDR3 sequences, under 20% of them seen once, and the ten largest clones take 3.8%. The material sequenced was blood. The source of these receptors is a woman aged 25 to 45 with Graves' hyperthyroidism.

The chain uses TRBV6-2 or TRBV6-3 and TRBJ2-1; unclear D gene. V lost 6 bases and J lost 6, with 18 bases in between. In germline, CDR1 is MNHEY, CDR2 SVGEGT. This CDR3 region has 15 residues. CDR3 nucleotide sequence: TGTGCCAGCAGACCCCAGACGGTTCTCGGCAATGAGCAGTTCTTC. Encoded protein: CASRPQTVLGNEQFF.

In its sample, this clonotype was seen many times. This chain links TRBV30 with TRBJ1-2, with D possibly being TRBD1 (6 bases). The CDR3 totals 13 residues. The germline gives CDR1 GTSNPN, CDR2 SVGIG (reference sequence). Deletions cut 5 bases from V and 5 bases from J, with 15 bases between. The CDR3 nucleotides are TGTGCCTGGTCACCACGGACAGATTATGGCTACACCTTC. Translation gives CAWSPRTDYGYTF.

The chain is built from TRBV19 and TRBJ1-4; D is undetermined. The CDR3 length is 13 residues. V lost 2 bases and J lost 5, with 6 bases in between. The germline CDR1 and CDR2 sequences are LNHDA and SQIVND (reference sequence). The CDR3 bases are TGTGCCAGTAGTATATCGGGGAATGAAAAACTGTTTTTT. This translates into CASSISGNEKLFF.

This clonotype has ten or more counts. The V and J genes are TRBV15 and TRBJ2-1; D uncertain. Germline V gene data show CDR1 as LNHNV and CDR2 as YYDKDF (reference sequence). V lost 3 bases to trimming and J lost 9 bases, with 15 bases between them. The CDR3 has 14 residues. The DNA of the CDR3 is TGTGCCACCAGCAGGGTAGGGTCGTTGGGTGAGCAGTTCTTC. It codes for CATSRVGSLGEQFF.

Only a few counts were recorded for this clonotype. This rearrangement joins TRBV15 to TRBJ2-2; 9 bases match TRBD2. V gave up 0 bases and J gave up 3 bases; unmatched junction bases: 5. The CDR3 sequence is 17 residues long. Germline lookup yields CDR1 LNHNV and CDR2 YYDKDF (reference sequence). The CDR3, as DNA: TGTGCCACCAGCAGAGAGGCGGGAGGGGCGCACACCGGGGAGCTGTTTTTT. This encodes CATSREAGGAHTGELFF.

The rearrangement links TRBV5-6 to TRBJ1-1, with D unclear. The V gene lost 6 bases and the J gene lost 1 base, with 7 bases spanning the gap. CDR3 length: 12 amino acids. Germline assignment: CDR1 SGHDT and CDR2 YYEEEE. Here the CDR3 DNA reads TGTGCCAGCATGGACTGGAACACTGAAGCTTTCTTT. Translation: CASMDWNTEAFF.